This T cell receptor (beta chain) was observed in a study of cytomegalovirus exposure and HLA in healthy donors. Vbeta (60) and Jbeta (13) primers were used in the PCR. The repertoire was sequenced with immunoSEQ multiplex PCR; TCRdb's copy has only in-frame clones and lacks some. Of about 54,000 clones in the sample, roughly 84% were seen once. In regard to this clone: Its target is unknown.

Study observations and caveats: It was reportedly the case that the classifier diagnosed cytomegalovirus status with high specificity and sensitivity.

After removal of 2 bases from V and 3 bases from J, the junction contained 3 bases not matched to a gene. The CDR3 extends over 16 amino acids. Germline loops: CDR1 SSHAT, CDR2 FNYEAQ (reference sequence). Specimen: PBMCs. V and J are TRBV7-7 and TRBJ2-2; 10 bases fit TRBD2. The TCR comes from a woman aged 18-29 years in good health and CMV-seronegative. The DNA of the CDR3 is TGTGCCAGCAGCTTACGACTAGCGGGCTACACCGGGGAGCTGTTTTTT. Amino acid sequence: CASSLRLAGYTGELFF.